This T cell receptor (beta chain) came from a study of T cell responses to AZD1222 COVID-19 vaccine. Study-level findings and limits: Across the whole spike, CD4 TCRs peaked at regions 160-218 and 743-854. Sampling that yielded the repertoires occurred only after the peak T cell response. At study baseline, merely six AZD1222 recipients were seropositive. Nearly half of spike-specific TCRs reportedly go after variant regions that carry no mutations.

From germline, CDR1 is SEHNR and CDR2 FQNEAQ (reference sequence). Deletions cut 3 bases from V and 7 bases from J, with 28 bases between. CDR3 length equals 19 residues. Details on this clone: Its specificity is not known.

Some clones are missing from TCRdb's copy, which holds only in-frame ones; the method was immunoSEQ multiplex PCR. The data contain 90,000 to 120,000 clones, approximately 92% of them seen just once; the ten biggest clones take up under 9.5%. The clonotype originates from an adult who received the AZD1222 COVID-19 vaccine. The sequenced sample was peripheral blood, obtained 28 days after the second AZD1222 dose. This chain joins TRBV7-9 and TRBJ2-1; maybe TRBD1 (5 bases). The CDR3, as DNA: TGTGCCAGCAGCTTCGGTGGGCAGGGTGGCTACCTTATGTGGAATGAGCAGTTCTTC. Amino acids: CASSFGGQGGYLMWNEQFF.